This T cell receptor (beta chain) is drawn from a study of T cell changes during pregnancy in multiple sclerosis. The repertoire was sequenced with immunoSEQ multiplex PCR; TCRdb's copy has only in-frame clones and lacks some. The table has some 49,000 clones, around 91% seen once. CDR1 SGHAT and CDR2 FQNNGV come from the germline V gene. Trimming cost V 5 bases and J 1 base, with 11 bases left between them. CDR3 length: 14 residues. The chain links TRBV11-2 to TRBJ2-5; possibly TRBD2 for D (6 bases). The clonotype originates from a female donor in good health, enrolled as a control in a pregnancy study. The sample consisted of peripheral blood, taken after pregnancy. The CDR3 spells CASSPRGLQETQYF. In DNA, the CDR3 is TGTGCCAGCAGCCCGCGGGGACTCCAAGAGACCCAGTACTTC.